These 21 T cell receptor beta chains were sequenced from one sample in a study of naive and memory T cell subsets. Both TRBC1 and TRBC2 were covered by a beta constant-region primer of two equimolar oligonucleotides. Four rounds of PCR amplified the ligated cDNA using nested alpha and beta constant-region primers plus SP2. TCRdb redid the calling of the UMI-ligation and nested PCR reads with MiXCR, one entry per CDR3 protein. The data contain approximately 80,000 distinct CDR3 sequences, roughly 9.2% of them singletons. Sample: naive CD8+ T cells from blood. The receptors stem from a human donor in good health.

This clonotype was found once. This rearrangement joins TRBV24-1 to TRBJ2-2; D is unclear. Germline-derived CDR1 and CDR2 are KGHDR and SFDVKD. Trimming stripped 3 bases from V and 3 bases from J, with 7 bases between. The CDR3 totals 14 residues. The CDR3 loop reads CATSDDGDTGELFF. In nucleotides, the CDR3 is TGTGCCACCAGTGATGATGGGGACACCGGGGAGCTGTTTTTT.

V is TRBV27 and J is TRBJ2-7; 15 bases are a match to TRBD2. The CDR3 has 16 amino acids. Germline CDR1 reads MNHEY; CDR2 reads SMNVEV (reference sequence). V gave up 4 bases and J gave up 7 bases; unmatched junction bases: 8. CDR3 residues: CASSSGLAGGPREQYF. CDR3 in DNA: TGTGCCAGCAGTTCCGGACTAGCGGGAGGGCCTAGGGAGCAGTACTTC.

Regarding this clonotype: A read error may be the cause here, since a much bigger clone is one base away. The V and J genes are TRBV4-2 and TRBJ2-3; 7 positions match TRBD2. The V and J ends lost 2 bases and 5 bases, in that order; junction bases with no gene match: 13. The CDR3 has 17 residues. CDR1 and CDR2 from the germline V gene are LGHNA and YNFKEQ. As DNA, the CDR3 is TGTGCCAGCAGCCAAATAAGCGGGGCAGGGTGCCGAGATACGCAGTATTTT. Its translation: CASSQISGAGCRDTQYF.

This chain uses TRBV7-6 with TRBJ2-7, with D unclear. CDR1 and CDR2 from the germline V gene are SGHVS and FNYEAQ. V was pared by 5 bases and J by 0 bases, with 14 bases between. This CDR3 is 15 amino acids long. The CDR3 here is CASSQVDSPSYEQYF. CDR3 sequence (DNA): TGTGCCAGCAGCCAAGTCGACTCACCCTCCTACGAGCAGTACTTC.

This clonotype was counted only a few times. The rearrangement uses TRBV27 and TRBJ2-7, with D possibly matching TRBD2 (6 bases). V lost 5 bases to trimming and J lost 4 bases, with 15 bases between them. The length of the CDR3 is 14 residues. Germline values: CDR1 MNHEY, CDR2 SMNVEV (reference sequence). This CDR3 reads CASSPSGSLYEQYF. The CDR3 DNA sequence: TGTGCCAGCAGTCCTTCCGGGAGTCTTTACGAGCAGTACTTC.

This clonotype was detected many times. This chain joins TRBV24-1 and TRBJ2-3; possible D gene TRBD1, 6 bases. V gave up 3 bases and J gave up 4 bases, with 19 bases separating them. The CDR3 extends over 17 amino acids. Germline assignment: CDR1 KGHDR and CDR2 SFDVKD. CDR3 DNA sequence: TGTGCCACCAGTGATCCAAAAGACAGGTCTTGGCCAGATACGCAGTATTTT. Its protein is CATSDPKDRSWPDTQYF.

This chain uses TRBV29-1 with TRBJ2-7; 7 positions agree with TRBD2. This CDR3 region has 13 residues. Germline CDR1 reads SQVTM; CDR2 reads ANQGSEA. Trimming at V came to 7 bases and at J to 0 bases, leaving 6 bases not matched to a gene. The CDR3 protein is CSGMGGSSYEQYF. The CDR3 coding sequence is TGCAGCGGGATGGGCGGGAGCTCCTACGAGCAGTACTTC.

This clonotype was seen at least ten times. J is TRBJ2-7 and V is TRBV12-3 or TRBV12-4; 7 positions match TRBD2. The length of the CDR3 is 14 residues. J gave up 3 bases and V 5 bases, and 7 bases lay outside the gene matches. The CDR3 loop reads CASSPGLQNYEQYF. CDR3 nucleotide sequence: TGTGCCAGCAGTCCGGGACTACAAAACTACGAGCAGTACTTC.

This sequence joins TRBV4-1 and TRBJ1-5; D not resolved. Germline V gene sequence: CDR1 MGHRA, CDR2 YSYEKL. This CDR3 region has 14 residues. Trimming cost V 2 bases and J 2 bases, with 7 bases left between them. The CDR3 is CASSQSRRNQPQHF. The CDR3 nucleotides read TGCGCCAGCAGCCAAAGCCGACGCAATCAGCCCCAGCATTTT.

There are many counts of this clonotype. The chain carries TRBV7-6 and TRBJ2-1, with 14 bases lining up with TRBD2. The CDR3 spans 17 residues. V lost 5 bases and J lost 5; bases outside the gene matches: 8. Germline-derived CDR1 and CDR2 are SGHVS and FNYEAQ. The CDR3 DNA reads as TGTGCCAGCAGCCCCGGGACTAGCGGGAGAGGGAACAATGAGCAGTTCTTC. It encodes CASSPGTSGRGNNEQFF.

V is TRBV29-1 and J is TRBJ2-2; D is possibly TRBD1 (5 bases). From germline, CDR1 is SQVTM and CDR2 ANQGSEA. V shed 1 base and J shed 6 bases, with 15 bases lying between them. The CDR3 loop spans 15 amino acids. CDR3 sequence: CSVEGGKGSSGELFF. The CDR3 nucleotides read TGCAGCGTTGAAGGGGGCAAGGGTTCCTCCGGGGAGCTGTTTTTT.

This chain connects TRBV2 to TRBJ2-1, with D tentatively TRBD2 (6 bases). Germline CDR1 reads SNHLY; CDR2 reads FYNNEI. This CDR3 comprises 15 residues. V was shortened by 1 base and J by 6 bases, with 13 bases between the two germline ends. The CDR3 protein is CASSEGASGSNEQFF. The DNA for the CDR3 is TGTGCCAGCAGTGAAGGCGCAAGCGGGTCCAATGAGCAGTTCTTC.

The chain uses TRBV5-4 and TRBJ2-7; no clear D. Germline lookup yields CDR1 SGHNT and CDR2 YYREEE (reference sequence). The CDR3 is made up of 17 amino acids. Between the trimmed V and J ends, which lost 4 bases and 3 bases, there was a span of 23 bases. In DNA form, the CDR3 reads TGTGCCAGCAGCACACTCCCTCGCCCGTCTATAGGCTACGAGCAGTACTTC. It specifies CASSTLPRPSIGYEQYF.

This clonotype has at least ten counts. The chain carries TRBV7-6 and TRBJ2-2, with D perhaps given as TRBD1 or TRBD2 (6 bases each). Looked up from germline, CDR1 is SGHVS and CDR2 is FNYEAQ. Trimming stripped 5 bases from V and 4 bases from J, with 11 bases between. The CDR3 consists of 14 residues. CDR3 region: CASSPEGVTGELFF. Written as DNA, the CDR3 is TGTGCCAGCAGCCCGGAGGGGGTCACCGGGGAGCTGTTTTTT. Combining the CDR3 with reference TRBV7-6 and TRBJ2-2 gives the whole variable domain GAGVSQSPRYKVTKRGQDVALRCDPISGHVSLYWYRQALGQGPEFLTYFNYEAQQDKSGLPNDRFSAERPEGSISTLTIQRTEQRDSAMYRCASSPEGVTGELFFGEGSRLTVL.

This chain links TRBV6-5 with TRBJ2-5; tentatively, D is TRBD1 (6 bases). Trimming stripped 7 bases from V and 2 bases from J, with 14 bases between. Germline V gene data show CDR1 as MNHEY and CDR2 as SVGAGI. This CDR3 has 14 residues. DNA of the CDR3: TGTGCCAGCAATCAACAGGGTGGGCAAGAGACCCAGTACTTC. Translation gives CASNQQGGQETQYF.

CDR3 nucleotide sequence: TGTGCCAGCAGTTTAAGTCGGGACAGGACAACCTACGAGCAGTACTTC. It translates to CASSLSRDRTTYEQYF. V gene TRBV12-3 or TRBV12-4 combines with J gene TRBJ2-7; TRBD1 matches 8 bases. J gave up 2 bases and V 2 bases, and 8 bases lay outside the gene matches. This CDR3 region has 16 residues.

This clonotype was seen ten or more times. The V gene is TRBV12-3 or TRBV12-4, the J gene TRBJ2-1; TRBD2 is a possible D gene (5 bases). Trimming took 4 bases from V and 7 from J, leaving 11 bases between them. The CDR3 contains 13 residues. In nucleotides, the CDR3 is TGTGCCAGCAGTTCCCTGAGGGAAAATGAGCAGTTCTTC. Residues: CASSSLRENEQFF.

This clonotype came up many times. The chain couples TRBV5-6 to TRBJ2-5, with D perhaps being TRBD1 or TRBD2 (5 bases each). Trimming cost V 1 base and J 5 bases, with 9 bases left between them. This CDR3 comprises 13 residues. Germline V gene data show CDR1 as SGHDT and CDR2 as YYEEEE. CDR3: CASSLLGTETQYF. The CDR3 DNA reads TGTGCCAGCAGCTTGCTGGGGACGGAGACCCAGTACTTC.

This clonotype was recorded at least ten times. The chain joins TRBV19 to TRBJ2-7; 8 bases map to TRBD1. V dropped 5 bases and J dropped 2; count of bases not matched to a gene: 5. The CDR3 contains 14 residues. Germline loops: CDR1 LNHDA, CDR2 SQIVND (reference sequence). In DNA, the CDR3 is TGTGCCAGTAGTTGGACAGGGAGGACCTACGAGCAGTACTTC. It translates to CASSWTGRTYEQYF.

This clonotype showed up just a few times. This chain connects TRBV29-1 to TRBJ2-1, with 7 bases matching TRBD2. Germline V gene lookup returns CDR1 SQVTM and CDR2 ANQGSEA. V trimming: 5 bases; J trimming: 7 bases; junction bases outside the gene matches: 2. The CDR3 consists of 11 residues. This CDR3 is CSVTLANEQFF. CDR3 nucleotide sequence: TGCAGCGTTACACTAGCGAATGAGCAGTTCTTC.

This clonotype was detected only a few times. The chain joins TRBV20-1 to TRBJ1-1; 7 bases are a match to TRBD1. V lost 6 bases and J lost 5; bases outside the gene matches: 3. The germline V gene encodes CDR1 DFQATT and CDR2 SNEGSKA (reference sequence). This CDR3 is 11 amino acids long. This CDR3 reads CSAPTGTEAFF. Written as DNA, the CDR3 is TGCAGTGCCCCGACAGGGACTGAAGCTTTCTTT.